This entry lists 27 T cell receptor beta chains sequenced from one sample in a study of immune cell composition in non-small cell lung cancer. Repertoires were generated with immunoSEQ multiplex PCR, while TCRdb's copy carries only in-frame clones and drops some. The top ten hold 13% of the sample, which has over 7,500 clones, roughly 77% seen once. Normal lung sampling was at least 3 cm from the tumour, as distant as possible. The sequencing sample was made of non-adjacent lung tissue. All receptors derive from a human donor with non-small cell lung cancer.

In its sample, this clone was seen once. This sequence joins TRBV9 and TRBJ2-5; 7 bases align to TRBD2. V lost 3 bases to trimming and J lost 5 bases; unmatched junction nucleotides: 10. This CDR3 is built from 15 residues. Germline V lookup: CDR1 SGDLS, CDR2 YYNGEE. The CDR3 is CASSAFGGREETQYF. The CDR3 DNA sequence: TGTGCCAGCAGCGCCTTCGGGGGGAGAGAGGAGACCCAGTACTTC.

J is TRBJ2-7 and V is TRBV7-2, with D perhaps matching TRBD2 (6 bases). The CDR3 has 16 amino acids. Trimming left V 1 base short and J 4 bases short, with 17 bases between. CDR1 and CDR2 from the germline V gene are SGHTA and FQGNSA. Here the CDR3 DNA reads TGTGCCAGCAGCTTAGGGGGGGACCCACTGGGGTACGAGCAGTACTTC. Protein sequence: CASSLGGDPLGYEQYF.

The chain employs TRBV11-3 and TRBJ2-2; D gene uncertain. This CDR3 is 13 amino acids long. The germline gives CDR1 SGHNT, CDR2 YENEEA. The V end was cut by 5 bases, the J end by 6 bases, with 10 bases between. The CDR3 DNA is TGTGCCAGCAGCCCGAGTCGGTCCGGGGAGCTGTTTTTT. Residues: CASSPSRSGELFF.

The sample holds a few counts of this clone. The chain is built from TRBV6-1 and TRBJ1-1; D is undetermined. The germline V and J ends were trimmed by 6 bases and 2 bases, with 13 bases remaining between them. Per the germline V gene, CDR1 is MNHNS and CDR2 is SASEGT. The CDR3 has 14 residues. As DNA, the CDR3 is TGTGCCAGCAGAGTTTCAGGTCAAAACACTGAAGCTTTCTTT. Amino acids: CASRVSGQNTEAFF.

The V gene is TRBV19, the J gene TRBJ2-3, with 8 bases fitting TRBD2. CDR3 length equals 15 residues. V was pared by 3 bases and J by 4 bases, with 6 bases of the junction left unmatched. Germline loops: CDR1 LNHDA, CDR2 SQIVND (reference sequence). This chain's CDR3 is CASSIGGGRADTQYF. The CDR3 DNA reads TGTGCCAGTAGTATCGGCGGGGGGCGCGCAGATACGCAGTATTTT.

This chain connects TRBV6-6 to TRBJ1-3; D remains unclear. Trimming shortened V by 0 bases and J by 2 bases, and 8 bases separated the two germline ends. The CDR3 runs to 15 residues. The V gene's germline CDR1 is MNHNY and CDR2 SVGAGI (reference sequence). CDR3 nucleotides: TGTGCCAGCAGTTACTCGGAGGGAACTGGAAACACCATATATTTT. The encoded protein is CASSYSEGTGNTIYF.

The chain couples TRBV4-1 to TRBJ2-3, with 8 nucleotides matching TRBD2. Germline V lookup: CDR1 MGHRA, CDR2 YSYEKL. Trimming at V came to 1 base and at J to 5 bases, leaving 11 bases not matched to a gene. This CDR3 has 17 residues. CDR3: CASSQGPGGGFRDTQYF. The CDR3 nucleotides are TGCGCCAGCAGCCAAGGCCCCGGCGGGGGGTTTCGAGATACGCAGTATTTT.

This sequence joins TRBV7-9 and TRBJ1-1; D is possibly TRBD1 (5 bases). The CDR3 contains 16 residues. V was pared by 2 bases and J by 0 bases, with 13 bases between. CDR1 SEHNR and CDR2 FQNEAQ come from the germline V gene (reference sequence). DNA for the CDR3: TGTGCCAGCAGCTTACCCCAGCGGACAATGAACACTGAAGCTTTCTTT. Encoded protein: CASSLPQRTMNTEAFF.

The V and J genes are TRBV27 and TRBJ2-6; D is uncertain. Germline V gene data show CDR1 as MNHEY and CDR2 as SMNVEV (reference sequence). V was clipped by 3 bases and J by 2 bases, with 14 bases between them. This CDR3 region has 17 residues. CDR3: CASSFRTLPTGANVLTF. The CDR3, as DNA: TGTGCCAGCAGTTTCAGGACGCTACCCACTGGGGCCAACGTCCTGACTTTC.

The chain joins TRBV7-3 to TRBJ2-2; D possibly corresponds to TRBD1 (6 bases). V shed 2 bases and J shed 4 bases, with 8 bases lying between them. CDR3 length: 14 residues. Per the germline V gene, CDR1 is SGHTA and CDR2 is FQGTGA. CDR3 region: CASSLSGATGELFF. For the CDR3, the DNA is TGTGCCAGCAGCTTATCAGGGGCCACCGGGGAGCTGTTTTTT.

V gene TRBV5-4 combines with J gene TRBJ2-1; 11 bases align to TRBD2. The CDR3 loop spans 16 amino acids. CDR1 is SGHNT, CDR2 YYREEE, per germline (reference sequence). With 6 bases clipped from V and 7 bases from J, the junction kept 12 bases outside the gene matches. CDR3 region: CASTGLAGGRTNEQFF. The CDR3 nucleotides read TGTGCCAGCACCGGTTTAGCGGGGGGGCGGACGAATGAGCAGTTCTTC.

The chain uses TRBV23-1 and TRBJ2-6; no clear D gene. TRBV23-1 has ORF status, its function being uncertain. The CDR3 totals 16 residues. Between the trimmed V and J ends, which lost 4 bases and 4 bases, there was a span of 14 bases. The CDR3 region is CASSPIRCLGANVLTF. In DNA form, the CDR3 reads TGCGCCAGCAGTCCAATCCGTTGCCTAGGGGCCAACGTCCTGACTTTC.

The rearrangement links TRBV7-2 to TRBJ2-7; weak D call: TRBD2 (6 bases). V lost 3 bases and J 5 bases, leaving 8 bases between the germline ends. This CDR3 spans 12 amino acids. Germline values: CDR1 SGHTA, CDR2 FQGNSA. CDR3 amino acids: CASSLGRNEQYF. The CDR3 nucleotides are TGTGCCAGCAGCTTGGGGAGGAACGAGCAGTACTTC.

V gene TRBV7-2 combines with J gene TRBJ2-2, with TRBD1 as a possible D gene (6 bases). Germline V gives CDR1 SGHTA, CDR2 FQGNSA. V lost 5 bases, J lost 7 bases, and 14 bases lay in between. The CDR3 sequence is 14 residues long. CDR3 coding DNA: TGTGCCAGCAGCCCTCAGGGGTCTAGCGGGGAGCTGTTTTTT. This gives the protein CASSPQGSSGELFF.

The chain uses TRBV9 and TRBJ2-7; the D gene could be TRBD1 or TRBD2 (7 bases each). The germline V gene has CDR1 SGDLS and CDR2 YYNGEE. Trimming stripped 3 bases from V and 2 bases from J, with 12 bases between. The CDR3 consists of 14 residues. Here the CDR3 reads CASSAGGVTYEQYF. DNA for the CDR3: TGTGCCAGCAGCGCAGGGGGGGTTACCTACGAGCAGTACTTC.

The CDR3 DNA is TGTGCCAGCAGTTCAGACAGGGGGCACTACGAGCAGTACTTC. Amino acids: CASSSDRGHYEQYF. The rearrangement joins TRBV6-5 to TRBJ2-7; 10 bases line up with TRBD1. Germline-derived CDR1 and CDR2 are MNHEY and SVGAGI. CDR3 length: 14 residues. J gave up 3 bases and V 4 bases, and 3 bases lay outside the gene matches.

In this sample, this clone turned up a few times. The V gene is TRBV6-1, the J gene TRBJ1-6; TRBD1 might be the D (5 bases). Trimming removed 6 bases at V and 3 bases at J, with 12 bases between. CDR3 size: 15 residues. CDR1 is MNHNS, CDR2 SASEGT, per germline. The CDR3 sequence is CASRQRGDYNSPLHF. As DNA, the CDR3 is TGTGCCAGCAGGCAAAGAGGGGACTATAATTCACCCCTCCACTTT.

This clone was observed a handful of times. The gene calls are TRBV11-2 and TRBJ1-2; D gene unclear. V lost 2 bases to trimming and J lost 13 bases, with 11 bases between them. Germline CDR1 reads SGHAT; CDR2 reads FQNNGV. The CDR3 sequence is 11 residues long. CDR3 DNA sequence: TGTGCCAGCAGCTTAACCCTCAACGCCACCTTC. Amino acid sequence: CASSLTLNATF.

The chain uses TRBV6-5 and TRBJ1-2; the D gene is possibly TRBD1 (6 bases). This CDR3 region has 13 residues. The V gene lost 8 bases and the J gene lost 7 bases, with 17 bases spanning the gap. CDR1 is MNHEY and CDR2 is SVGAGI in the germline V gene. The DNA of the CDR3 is TGTGCCAGCGGGGCGGGGGCGGATGCTGGCTACACCTTC. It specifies CASGAGADAGYTF.

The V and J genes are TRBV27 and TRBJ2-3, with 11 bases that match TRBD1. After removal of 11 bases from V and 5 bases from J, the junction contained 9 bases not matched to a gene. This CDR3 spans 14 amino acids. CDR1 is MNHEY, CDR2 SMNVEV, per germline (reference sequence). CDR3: CASWTGGAGDTQYF. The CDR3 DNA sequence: TGTGCCTCCTGGACAGGGGGCGCGGGAGATACGCAGTATTTT.

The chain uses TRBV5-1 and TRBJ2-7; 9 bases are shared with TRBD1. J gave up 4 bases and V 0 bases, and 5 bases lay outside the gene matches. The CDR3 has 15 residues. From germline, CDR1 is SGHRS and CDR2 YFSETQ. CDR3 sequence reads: CASSLDRGRGYEQYF. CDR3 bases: TGCGCCAGCAGCTTGGACAGGGGGCGCGGGTACGAGCAGTACTTC.

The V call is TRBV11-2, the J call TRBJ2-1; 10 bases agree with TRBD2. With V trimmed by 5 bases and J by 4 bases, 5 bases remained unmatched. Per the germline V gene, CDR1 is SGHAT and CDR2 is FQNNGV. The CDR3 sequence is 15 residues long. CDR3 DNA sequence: TGTGCCAGCAGCGCAACTAGCGGGATTTACAATGAGCAGTTCTTC. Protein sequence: CASSATSGIYNEQFF.

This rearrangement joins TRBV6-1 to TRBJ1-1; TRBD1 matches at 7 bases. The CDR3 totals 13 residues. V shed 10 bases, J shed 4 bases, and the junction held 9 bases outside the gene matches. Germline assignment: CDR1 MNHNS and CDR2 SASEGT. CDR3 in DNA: TGTGCCATCGCCGACAGGGTTGGCACTGAAGCTTTCTTT. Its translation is CAIADRVGTEAFF.

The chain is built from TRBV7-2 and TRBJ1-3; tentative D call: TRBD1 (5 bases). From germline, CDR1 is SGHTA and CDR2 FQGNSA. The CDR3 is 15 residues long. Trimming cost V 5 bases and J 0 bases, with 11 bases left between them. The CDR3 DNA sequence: TGTGCCAGCAGCCCAGACAGAAGCTCTGGAAACACCATATATTTT. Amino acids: CASSPDRSSGNTIYF. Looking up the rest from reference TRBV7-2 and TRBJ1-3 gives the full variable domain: GAGVSQSPSNKVTEKGKDVELRCDPISGHTALYWYRQSLGQGLEFLIYFQGNSAPDKSGLPSDRFSAERTGGSVSTLTIQRTQQEDSAVYLCASSPDRSSGNTIYFGEGSWLTVV.

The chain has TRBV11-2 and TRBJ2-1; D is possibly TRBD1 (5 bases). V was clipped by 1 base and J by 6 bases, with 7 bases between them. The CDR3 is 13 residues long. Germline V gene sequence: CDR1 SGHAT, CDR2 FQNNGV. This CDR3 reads CASSLGQPNEQFF. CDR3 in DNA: TGTGCCAGCAGCTTAGGACAGCCCAATGAGCAGTTCTTC.

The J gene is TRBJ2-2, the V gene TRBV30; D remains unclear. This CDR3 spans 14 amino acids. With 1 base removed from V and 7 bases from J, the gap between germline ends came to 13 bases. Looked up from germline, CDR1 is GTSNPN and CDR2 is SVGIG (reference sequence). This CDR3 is CAWSGQEDYGELFF. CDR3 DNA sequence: TGTGCCTGGAGTGGACAAGAGGATTACGGGGAGCTGTTTTTT.

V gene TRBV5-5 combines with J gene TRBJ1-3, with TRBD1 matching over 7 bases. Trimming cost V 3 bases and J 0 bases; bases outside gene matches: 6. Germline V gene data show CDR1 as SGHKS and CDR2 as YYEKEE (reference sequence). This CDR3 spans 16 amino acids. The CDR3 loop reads CASSSTGEISGNTIYF. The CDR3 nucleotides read TGTGCCAGCAGCTCTACAGGGGAAATCTCTGGAAACACCATATATTTT.